Listed here are 9 T cell receptor beta chains from one sample, sequenced in a study of blood T cells in healthy people across ages. The use of a sample-barcoded 5' primer and a J-beta primer mix characterized a second PCR of roughly 6 to 11 cycles. TCRdb recomputed calls from the 5' RACE reads with MiXCR, one row per CDR3 protein. This table holds roughly 1.5 million distinct CDR3 sequences, roughly 43% found once. What was sequenced was blood. The receptor set was obtained from a woman aged 18 to 35 in good health.

CDR3 region: CSAWNRWKSSYEQYF. In DNA, the CDR3 is TGCAGTGCTTGGAACCGTTGGAAGAGCTCCTACGAGCAGTACTTC. The J gene is TRBJ2-7, the V gene TRBV20-1, with D hard to call. The CDR3 consists of 15 residues. V was trimmed by 5 bases and J by 0 bases, leaving 17 bases between them. Germline loops: CDR1 DFQATT, CDR2 SNEGSKA (reference sequence).

This clonotype has more than one count but fewer than ten. The V gene is TRBV5-1, the J gene TRBJ2-7; D is ambiguous. The J call may be incorrect, as the DNA end agrees better with TRBJ2-5. The CDR3 spans 15 residues. Looked up from germline, CDR1 is SGHRS and CDR2 is YFSETQ. CDR3 loop: CASSPDGLPQETQYF. As DNA, the CDR3 is TGCGCCAGCAGCCCAGATGGGCTACCCCAAGAGACCCAGTACTTC.

The V and J genes are TRBV12-3 or TRBV12-4 and TRBJ1-2; no firm D call. This CDR3 region has 13 residues. Trimming pared 0 bases from V and 2 bases from J, leaving 4 bases between. The CDR3 DNA reads as TGTGCCAGCAGTTTAGCGATCAACTATGGCTACACCTTC. Translating it yields CASSLAINYGYTF.

V is TRBV14 and J is TRBJ1-1; 7 nucleotides agree with TRBD1. CDR3 length: 15 amino acids. Trimming cost V 4 bases and J 0 bases; bases outside gene matches: 5. CDR1 and CDR2 from the germline V gene are SGHDN and FVKESK. The DNA of the CDR3 is TGTGCCAGCAGCCGGTGGACAGGTGTGAACACTGAAGCTTTCTTT. It encodes CASSRWTGVNTEAFF.

This clonotype came up many times. This sequence joins TRBV10-3 and TRBJ1-2; D remains unclear. The CDR3 spans 11 residues. V was shortened by 3 bases and J by 3 bases, with 2 bases between the two germline ends. The germline V gene has CDR1 ENHRY and CDR2 SYGVKD. The CDR3 DNA reads as TGTGCCATCAGTGATGACTATGGCTACACCTTC. It translates to CAISDDYGYTF.

This sequence joins TRBV4-3 and TRBJ2-1; 9 bases match TRBD1. V dropped 4 bases and J dropped 6; count of bases not matched to a gene: 22. Germline lookup yields CDR1 LGHNA and CDR2 YSLEER. The CDR3 loop spans 20 amino acids. CDR3 coding DNA: TGCGCCAGCAGCCTCCGGTGGGGGACAGGGTCGATCCAGTTCTCCAATGAGCAGTTCTTC. Encoded protein: CASSLRWGTGSIQFSNEQFF.

The chain couples TRBV6-6 to TRBJ2-3, with a weak D call TRBD1 (5 bases). This CDR3 comprises 17 residues. The germline V and J ends were trimmed by 4 bases and 2 bases, with 19 bases remaining between them. Germline V gene sequence: CDR1 MNHNY, CDR2 SVGAGI (reference sequence). The CDR3 sequence is CASSFPRAAPLTDTQYF. The DNA of the CDR3 is TGTGCCAGCAGTTTCCCCAGGGCCGCCCCTCTCACAGATACGCAGTATTTT.

CDR3 residues: CASSLVGYRASYNEQYF. CDR3 coding DNA: TGTGCCAGCAGCCTAGTGGGTTACCGGGCCTCCTACAATGAGCAGTACTTC. The chain couples TRBV7-9 to TRBJ2-1; D is undetermined. The DNA end favors TRBJ2-7, so the J call may be wrong. The germline gives CDR1 SEHNR, CDR2 FQNEAQ (reference sequence). This CDR3 is 17 amino acids long.

The genes are TRBV7-2 and TRBJ2-1, with a tentative D call TRBD1 (7 bases). Trimming took 4 bases from V and 3 from J, leaving 13 bases between them. Germline V lookup: CDR1 SGHTA, CDR2 FQGNSA. This CDR3 region has 15 residues. This chain's CDR3 is CASSYQGGFYNEQFF. CDR3 nucleotides: TGTGCCAGCAGCTACCAGGGGGGATTCTACAATGAGCAGTTCTTC.